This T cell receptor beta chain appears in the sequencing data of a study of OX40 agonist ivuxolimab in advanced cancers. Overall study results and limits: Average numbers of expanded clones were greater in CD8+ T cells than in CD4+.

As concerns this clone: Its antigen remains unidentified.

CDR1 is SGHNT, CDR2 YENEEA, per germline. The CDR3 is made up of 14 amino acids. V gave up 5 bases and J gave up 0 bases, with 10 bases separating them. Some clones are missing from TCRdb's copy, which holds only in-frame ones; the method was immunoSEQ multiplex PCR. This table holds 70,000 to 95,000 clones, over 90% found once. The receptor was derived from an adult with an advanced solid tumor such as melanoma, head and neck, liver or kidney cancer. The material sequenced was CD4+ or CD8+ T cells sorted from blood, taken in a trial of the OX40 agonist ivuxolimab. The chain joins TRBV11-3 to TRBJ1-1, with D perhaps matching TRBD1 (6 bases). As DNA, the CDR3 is TGTGCCAGCAGCGGAGGGGGTTTGAACACTGAAGCTTTCTTT. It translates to CASSGGGLNTEAFF.